Listed below are T cell receptor beta chains from one sample, sequenced in a study of T cell responses to AZD1222 COVID-19 vaccine. Here immunoSEQ multiplex PCR was the method, and the copy in TCRdb shows in-frame clones only, minus some. The sample holds approximately 140,000 clones, 80% to 95% seen once. The sample here was peripheral blood, taken 28 days after the second AZD1222 dose. Every receptor here comes from an adult who received the AZD1222 COVID-19 vaccine. Both conserved end residues are part of each CDR3. Fields, in order: J gene, clone size, D gene, V gene, CDR3 protein, CDR3 DNA. D genes are given only for firm matches. Size is omitted from some rows. Given values are once, few, many or a class for expanded clones.

>TRBJ1-2|NA|TRBD1|TRBV30
CAWSVRQGSYGYTF
TGTGCCTGGAGTGTACGACAGGGTAGCTATGGCTACACCTTC
>TRBJ2-7|few|TRBD1|TRBV5-5
CASSLASGQGAHEQYF
TGTGCCAGCAGCTTGGCCTCAGGACAGGGAGCCCACGAGCAGTACTTC
>TRBJ1-2|NA|TRBD1|TRBV27
CASSPRQGRLYGYTF
TGTGCCAGCAGTCCCCGACAGGGGCGACTCTATGGCTACACCTTC
>TRBJ1-4|NA|NA|TRBV11-3
CASSLVGGDNEKLFF
TGTGCCAGCAGCTTAGTAGGTGGAGATAATGAAAAACTGTTTTTT
>TRBJ2-7|NA|TRBD2|TRBV19
CASSQRDGVYEQYF
TGTGCCAGTAGCCAGCGGGACGGCGTCTACGAGCAGTACTTC
>TRBJ1-2|NA|NA|TRBV11-2
CASSLDGYSYGYTF
TGTGCCAGCAGCTTAGATGGTTACAGCTATGGCTACACCTTC
>TRBJ1-2|NA|TRBD1|TRBV5-6
CASSTGQGAGGYTF
TGTGCCAGCAGCACGGGACAGGGGGCGGGAGGCTACACCTTC
>TRBJ2-1|NA|NA|TRBV15
CATSRITGWSDSLF
TGTGCCACCAGCAGAATAACAGGTTGGTCCGACAGTCTCTTC
>TRBJ1-3|NA|NA|TRBV2
CASSANSGNTIYF
TGTGCCAGCAGTGCCAACTCTGGAAACACCATATATTTT
>TRBJ1-1|NA|NA|TRBV7-3
CASSSDRRNTEAFF
TGTGCCAGCAGCTCAGACAGGAGGAACACTGAAGCTTTCTTT
>TRBJ2-7|NA|NA|TRBV5-8
CASSLEGSPYEQYF
TGTGCCAGCAGCTTGGAGGGCAGTCCCTACGAGCAGTACTTC
>TRBJ1-4|NA|NA|TRBV14
CASEGGGPFEKLFF
TGTGCCAGCGAAGGGGGGGGACCGTTTGAAAAACTGTTTTTT
>TRBJ2-7|NA|TRBD2|TRBV5-4
CASSLGREGYEQYF
TGTGCCAGCAGCTTGGGGCGGGAGGGGTACGAGCAGTACTTC
>TRBJ2-3|NA|TRBD2|TRBV7-2
CASSGSSGGTGFGQYF
TGTGCCAGCAGCGGATCTAGCGGGGGGACCGGCTTTGGGCAGTATTTT
>TRBJ1-1|NA|TRBD1|TRBV30
CAWSVLQGGTEAFF
TGTGCCTGGAGTGTACTTCAGGGGGGCACTGAAGCTTTCTTT
>TRBJ1-1|few|TRBD1|TRBV2
CASRRQGRDTEAFF
TGTGCCAGCAGGCGACAGGGAAGGGACACTGAAGCTTTCTTT
>TRBJ1-5|NA|NA|TRBV3-1/TRBV3-2
CASSPHRGRNQPQHF
TGTGCCAGCAGCCCTCACCGGGGGAGGAATCAGCCCCAGCATTTT
>TRBJ2-5|NA|TRBD2|TRBV6-5
CASNFGTSGKETQYF
TGTGCCAGCAACTTCGGGACTAGCGGAAAAGAGACCCAGTACTTC
>TRBJ2-2|NA|TRBD2|TRBV19
CASSTSGGTGELFF
TGTGCCAGTAGCACTAGCGGGGGGACAGGGGAGCTGTTTTTT
>TRBJ1-1|NA|NA|TRBV3-1/TRBV3-2
CASSHLADGTEAFF
TGTGCCAGCAGCCATTTGGCTGACGGAACTGAAGCTTTCTTT
>TRBJ1-5|NA|NA|TRBV7-9
CASSLGHPGAQHF
TGTGCCAGCAGCCTAGGACACCCAGGGGCCCAGCATTTT
>TRBJ1-5|NA|NA|TRBV15
CATSRGGDLRNQPQHF
TGTGCCACCAGCAGAGGGGGAGACCTAAGGAATCAGCCCCAGCATTTT
>TRBJ2-2|NA|TRBD2|TRBV2
CASSEGLADTGELFF
TGTGCCAGCAGTGAAGGACTAGCAGACACCGGGGAGCTGTTTTTT
>TRBJ2-1|NA|TRBD2|TRBV19
CASSIRVAGGEAEQFF
TGTGCCAGTAGTATTCGCGTAGCGGGAGGTGAGGCTGAGCAGTTCTTC
>TRBJ1-5|NA|NA|TRBV18
CASSPNSFVGNQPQHF
TGTGCCAGCTCACCCAACAGTTTCGTCGGCAATCAGCCCCAGCATTTT
>TRBJ1-6|NA|TRBD1|TRBV19
CASSSWTGGYNSPLHF
TGTGCCAGTAGTTCTTGGACAGGGGGCTATAATTCACCCCTCCACTTT
>TRBJ1-5|once|TRBD1|TRBV5-1
CASSKTGSGNQPQHF
TGCGCCAGCTCCAAGACAGGGTCGGGCAATCAGCCCCAGCATTTT
>TRBJ1-1|NA|NA|TRBV30
CAWKDRANTEAFF
TGTGCCTGGAAGGACAGAGCGAACACTGAAGCTTTCTTT
>TRBJ2-2|once|NA|TRBV7-9
CASSPAGTGRFTGELFF
TGTGCCAGCAGCCCAGCCGGGACGGGGCGTTTCACCGGGGAGCTGTTTTTT
>TRBJ1-3|NA|NA|TRBV7-2
CASSLGPGTDGNTIYF
TGTGCCAGCAGCTTGGGCCCCGGGACTGACGGAAACACCATATATTTT
>TRBJ1-5|NA|TRBD1|TRBV5-1
CASSSGTGGQPQHF
TGCGCCAGCAGCAGTGGGACAGGGGGTCAGCCCCAGCATTTT
>TRBJ2-7|NA|NA|TRBV4-1
CASSQDPASSYEQYF
TGCGCCAGCAGCCAAGATCCAGCGTCCTCCTACGAGCAGTACTTC
>TRBJ2-2|NA|TRBD1|TRBV25-1
CASSDHRGWAGELFF
TGTGCCAGCAGTGACCACAGGGGGTGGGCCGGGGAGCTGTTTTTT
>TRBJ2-4|once|TRBD2|TRBV5-1
CASSSGGSGQVQNIQYF
TGCGCCAGCAGCTCTGGTGGTAGCGGGCAAGTCCAAAACATTCAGTACTTC
>TRBJ1-4|NA|NA|TRBV27
CASSEGANRKLFF
TGTGCCAGCAGTGAAGGGGCCAACCGAAAACTGTTTTTT
>TRBJ1-1|NA|NA|TRBV4-2
CASSQEGAAEAFF
TGTGCCAGCAGCCAAGAAGGAGCAGCTGAAGCTTTCTTT
>TRBJ1-2|NA|NA|TRBV5-4
CASSVGGINYGYTF
TGTGCCAGCAGCGTAGGAGGGATTAACTATGGCTACACCTTC
>TRBJ2-2|NA|NA|TRBV4-3
CASSQFRTGPNTGELFF
TGCGCCAGCAGCCAATTCCGAACAGGGCCGAACACCGGGGAGCTGTTTTTT
>TRBJ1-3|NA|NA|TRBV28
CASRGGGNTIYF
TGTGCCAGCAGGGGGGGAGGAAACACCATATATTTT
>TRBJ1-6|NA|NA|TRBV5-5
CASSLRGVGYNSPLHF
TGTGCCAGCAGCTTGAGGGGAGTTGGGTATAATTCACCCCTCCACTTT
>TRBJ2-3|NA|TRBD2|TRBV6-5
CASSRLAGVTDTQYF
TGTGCCAGCAGTCGACTAGCGGGTGTCACAGATACGCAGTATTTT
>TRBJ1-2|NA|NA|TRBV27
CASSFRANYGYTF
TGTGCCAGCAGTTTTCGGGCTAACTATGGCTACACCTTC